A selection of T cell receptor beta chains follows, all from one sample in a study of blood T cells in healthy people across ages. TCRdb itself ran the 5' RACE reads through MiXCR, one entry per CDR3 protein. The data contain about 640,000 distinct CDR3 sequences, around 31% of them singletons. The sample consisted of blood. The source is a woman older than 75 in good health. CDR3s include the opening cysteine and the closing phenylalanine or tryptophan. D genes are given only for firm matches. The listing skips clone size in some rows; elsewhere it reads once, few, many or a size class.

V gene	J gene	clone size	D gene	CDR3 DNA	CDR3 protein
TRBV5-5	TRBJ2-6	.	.	TGTGCCGGCAGCATAGCCGGGACAGGGGCCAACGTCCTGACTTTC	CAGSIAGTGANVLTF
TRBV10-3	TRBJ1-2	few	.	TGTGCCATCAGTGAGGATCCGACAGGTTCGACAAGCTATGGCTACACCTTC	CAISEDPTGSTSYGYTF
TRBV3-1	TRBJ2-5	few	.	TGTGCCAGCAGCCAGGCCGGGATACCTCCGGGGGAGACCCAGTACTTC	CASSQAGIPPGETQYF
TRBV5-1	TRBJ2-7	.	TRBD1	TGCGCCAGCAGCCAGACAGGGGGCGAGCGGTACTTC	CASSQTGGERYF
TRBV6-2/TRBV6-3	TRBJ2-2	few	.	TGTGCCAGCAGTTACGAAGTGAGCGCCTCGGCTCGTAAACTGTTTTTT	CASSYEVSASARKLFF
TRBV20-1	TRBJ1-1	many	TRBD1	TGCAGTGCTAGTCCCAGACAGGGGCGGAAAGCTTTCTTT	CSASPRQGRKAFF
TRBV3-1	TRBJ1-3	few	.	TGTGCCAGCAGCCCGCTAACCGGACCCACTTCTGGAAACACCATATATTTT	CASSPLTGPTSGNTIYF
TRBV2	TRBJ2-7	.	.	TGTGCCAGCAACCAGGGCTACGAGCAGTACTTC	CASNQGYEQYF
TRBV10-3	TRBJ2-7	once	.	TGTGCCATCAGTGAGAGGACCTACGAGCAGTACTTC	CAISERTYEQYF
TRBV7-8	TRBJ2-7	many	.	TGTGCCAGCAGCTTAACTTCGGCAGGGCGTGAGCAGTACTTC	CASSLTSAGREQYF
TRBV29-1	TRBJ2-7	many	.	TGCAGCGTGACGGACCTCCCTCGGCAGCAGTACTTC	CSVTDLPRQQYF
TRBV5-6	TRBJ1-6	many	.	TGTGCCAGCAGCTTTCGGGCCGTTAATTCACCCCTCCACTTT	CASSFRAVNSPLHF
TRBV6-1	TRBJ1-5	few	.	TGTGCCAGCAGTGGCGGGGGACCGGATAGCAATCAGCCCCAGCATTTT	CASSGGGPDSNQPQHF
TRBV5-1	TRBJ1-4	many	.	TGCGCCAGCAGTTTGGAGCCTAATGAAAAACTGTTTTTT	CASSLEPNEKLFF
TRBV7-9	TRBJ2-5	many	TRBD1	TGTGCCAGCAGCTTAGGGGGACAGACGTCCCAGTACTTC	CASSLGGQTSQYF
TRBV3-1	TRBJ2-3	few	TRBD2	TGTGCCAGCAGCCGGGGACTAGCGGAGGATCAAGTAGTTATGGATACGCAGTATTTT	CASSRGLAEDQVVMDTQYF
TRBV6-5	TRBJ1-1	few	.	TGTGCCAGCAGTTACTCGATTCGGGGGGCAGCTGAAGCTTTCTTT	CASSYSIRGAAEAFF
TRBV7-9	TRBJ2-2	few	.	TGTGCCAGCAGCTTAGCGCGGGACGGGGAGCTGTTTTTT	CASSLARDGELFF
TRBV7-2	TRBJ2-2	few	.	TGTGCCAGCACCCCACGGCCACCCAACACCGGGGAGCTGTTTTTT	CASTPRPPNTGELFF
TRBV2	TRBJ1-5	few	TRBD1	TGTGCCAGCAAATTCCAGACAGGGTCTCATCAGCCCCAGCATTTT	CASKFQTGSHQPQHF
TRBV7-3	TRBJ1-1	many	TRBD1	TGTGCCAGCAGCTTAACGCGCGCAGGGGGGTCCACTGAAGCTTTCTTT	CASSLTRAGGSTEAFF
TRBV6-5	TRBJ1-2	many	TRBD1	TGTGCCAGCAATCGCGGACAGGGCAGTGGCTACACCTTC	CASNRGQGSGYTF
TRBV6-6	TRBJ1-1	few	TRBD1	TGTGCCAGCAGTCGAATACAGGGGGGGGCTGAAGCTTTCTTT	CASSRIQGGAEAFF
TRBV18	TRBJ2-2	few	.	TGTGCCAGCTCACCCCAGACAGGAACCGGGGAGCTGTTTTTT	CASSPQTGTGELFF
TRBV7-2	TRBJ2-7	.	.	TGTGCCAGCAGCTCCAGGGGCTTGGCCGAGCAGTACTTC	CASSSRGLAEQYF
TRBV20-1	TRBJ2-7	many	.	TGCAGTGCCCAGACAGGAACCCCTAACTCTCACTACGAGCAGTACTTC	CSAQTGTPNSHYEQYF
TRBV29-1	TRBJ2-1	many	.	TGCAGCGTTGAAGAACACAGGGCGTCCTACAATGAGCAGTTCTTC	CSVEEHRASYNEQFF
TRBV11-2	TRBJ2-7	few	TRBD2	TGTGCCAGCAGCTTAGGTAGCGGGGGGCCTTACAATGAGCAGTACTTC	CASSLGSGGPYNEQYF
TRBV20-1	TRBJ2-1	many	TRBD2	TGCAGTGCTAGACGGGGGGTAGCGGGGGGAACCCACAATGAGCAGTTCTTC	CSARRGVAGGTHNEQFF
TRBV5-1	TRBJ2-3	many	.	TGCGCCAGCAGCGTACTAGGTACTAGCACAGATACGCAGTATTTT	CASSVLGTSTDTQYF
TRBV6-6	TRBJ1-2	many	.	TGTGCCAGCAGAGCGGGACTTGGTGTGGATGGCTACACCTTC	CASRAGLGVDGYTF
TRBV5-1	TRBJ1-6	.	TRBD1	TGCGCCAGCAGCTTAGCCGGGGACAGGAATTCACCCCTCCACTTT	CASSLAGDRNSPLHF
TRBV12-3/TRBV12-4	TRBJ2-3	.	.	TGTGCCAGCAGTTCGCTCACAGATGCGCAGTATTTT	CASSSLTDAQYF
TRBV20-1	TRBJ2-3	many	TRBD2	TGCAGTCCCACAAGATCTAGCGGGGGTACAGATACGCAGTATTTT	CSPTRSSGGTDTQYF
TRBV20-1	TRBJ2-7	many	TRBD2	TGCAGTGCTAGAGCTCGGACTAGCGGGGTATACGAGCAGTACTTC	CSARARTSGVYEQYF
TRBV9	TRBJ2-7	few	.	TGTGCCAGCAGCTTAACCGGGGCAGAAATCTACGAGCAGTACTTC	CASSLTGAEIYEQYF
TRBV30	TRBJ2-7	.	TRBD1	TGTGCCTGGAGTTCCGGGACAGCAGTCTACGAGCAGTACTTC	CAWSSGTAVYEQYF
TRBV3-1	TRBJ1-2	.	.	TGTGCCAGCAGCCAAGTTCCAGGCCACTATGGCTACACCTTC	CASSQVPGHYGYTF
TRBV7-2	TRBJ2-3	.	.	TGTGCCAGCAGCTTAGACCCAGGGGGGGTGACAGATACGCAGTATTTT	CASSLDPGGVTDTQYF
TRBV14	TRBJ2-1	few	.	TGTGCCAGCAGCCAAGATACCAGACACAATGAGCAGTTCTTC	CASSQDTRHNEQFF
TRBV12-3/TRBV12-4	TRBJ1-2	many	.	TGTGCCAGCAGCCCGGACGCCCAGGGCTATGGCTACACCTTC	CASSPDAQGYGYTF
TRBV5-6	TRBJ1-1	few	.	TGTGCCAGCAGCTTGGCAACGGTAATCAACACTGAAGCTTTCTTT	CASSLATVINTEAFF
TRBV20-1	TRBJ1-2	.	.	TGCAGTGCCTCCCTAAAGGGGGGACCGCACTATGGCTACACCTTC	CSASLKGGPHYGYTF
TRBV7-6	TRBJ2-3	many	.	TGTGCCAGCAGCGCGCAGACTAGTTTTAATACGCAGTATTTT	CASSAQTSFNTQYF
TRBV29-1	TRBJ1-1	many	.	TGCAGCGTAAGGAGGAACACTGAAGCTTTCTTT	CSVRRNTEAFF
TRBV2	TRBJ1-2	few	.	TGTGCCAGCAGTTCAGTCCTAGGGGAGTTCTCGGACTATGGCTACACCTTC	CASSSVLGEFSDYGYTF
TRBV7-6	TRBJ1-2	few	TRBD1	TGTGCCAGCAGCTTAATGCCGGGACAGGGGACCGGGGGCGATGGCTACACCTTC	CASSLMPGQGTGGDGYTF
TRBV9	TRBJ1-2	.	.	TGTGCCAGCAGCGTAGAAGGGCAGGTAGGGCCTCTTGCCTATGGCTACACCTTC	CASSVEGQVGPLAYGYTF
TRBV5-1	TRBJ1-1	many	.	TGCGCCAGCAGCTTGGACTTCGGCCCCCGGACTGAAGCTTTCTTT	CASSLDFGPRTEAFF
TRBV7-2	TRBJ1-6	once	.	TGTGCCAGCAGCTTGAAAGGGGCTGGTTCACCCCTCCACTTT	CASSLKGAGSPLHF